This passage covers 17 T cell receptor beta chains from one sample sequenced in a study of shared clonotypes between healthy human individuals. The method was immunoSEQ multiplex PCR; TCRdb's version includes in-frame clones alone and lacks a portion of them. The table records about half a million clones, around 85% of them present only once. Sequencing was carried out using PBMCs. These receptors were taken from a woman aged 40 to 49 in good health. Some clones in this sample may be carry-over from other donors' samples.

The count of this clone is one. A far larger clone is just one base off, so this is likely a read error. CDR3: CASSHSVFDEQYF. Written as DNA, the CDR3 is TGCGCCAGCAGCCATTCAGTGTTCGACGAGCAGTACTTC. V and J are TRBV4-1 and TRBJ2-7; no definite D call. Trimming left V 3 bases short and J 5 bases short, with 11 bases between. CDR3 length equals 13 residues. Looked up from germline, CDR1 is MGHRA and CDR2 is YSYEKL.

This clone came up a few times. For the CDR3, the DNA is TGCGCCAGCAAAAGGACGGGGAACACTGAAGCTTTCTTT. This gives the protein CASKRTGNTEAFF. The chain employs TRBV5-1 and TRBJ1-1; D gene unclear. The germline CDR1 and CDR2 sequences are SGHRS and YFSETQ. Trimming took 6 bases from V and 1 from J, leaving 10 bases between them. The CDR3 is 13 residues long. Full variable domain (remainder filled in from reference TRBV5-1 and TRBJ1-1): KAGVTQTPRYLIKTRGQQVTLSCSPISGHRSVSWYQQTPGQGLQFLFEYFSETQRNKGNFPGRFSGRQFSNSRSEMNVSTLELGDSALYLCASKRTGNTEAFFGQGTRLTVV.

This clone was counted once. This rearrangement joins TRBV4-3 to TRBJ1-2; D call uncertain. Trimming shortened V by 4 bases and J by 4 bases, and 16 bases separated the two germline ends. CDR1 and CDR2 from the germline V gene are LGHNA and YSLEER. The CDR3 loop spans 15 amino acids. As DNA, the CDR3 is TGCGCCAGCAGCCTGGGCGGGTCCGGCCTCTATGGCTACACCTTC. As protein: CASSLGGSGLYGYTF.

The rearrangement uses TRBV5-3 and TRBJ2-7; the D gene is possibly TRBD2 (5 bases). TRBV5-3 is an ORF; its function is uncertain. This CDR3 is 14 amino acids long. Trimming removed 2 bases at V and 2 bases at J, with 11 bases between. CDR3 nucleotide sequence: TGTGCCAGAAGCTTACCGGGATCAACCTACGAGCAGTACTTC. It translates to CARSLPGSTYEQYF.

V gene TRBV7-8 combines with J gene TRBJ2-3; tentatively, D is TRBD1 or TRBD2 (5 bases each). Deletions cut 5 bases from V and 1 base from J, with 16 bases between. Germline assignment: CDR1 SGHVS and CDR2 FQNEAQ. The CDR3 contains 16 residues. In nucleotides, the CDR3 is TGTGCCAGCAGCCCGAGGGTGGGCAGGGGCACAGATACGCAGTATTTT. Protein: CASSPRVGRGTDTQYF.

The rearrangement uses TRBV11-1 and TRBJ2-7; 12 bases line up with TRBD2. V was pared by 4 bases and J by 3 bases, with 4 bases of the junction left unmatched. Germline V gene sequence: CDR1 SGHAT, CDR2 FQDESV (reference sequence). The CDR3 extends over 15 amino acids. For the CDR3, the DNA is TGTGCCAGCAGCTCCGGACTAGCGGGAAACTACGAGCAGTACTTC. It is translated as CASSSGLAGNYEQYF.

This clone has just a few counts. The V and J genes are TRBV5-4 and TRBJ2-7; a possible D gene is TRBD1 (6 bases). The ends were cut back, 4 bases at V and 7 bases at J, with 15 bases in the middle. The CDR3 contains 13 residues. Looked up from germline, CDR1 is SGHNT and CDR2 is YYREEE (reference sequence). CDR3 loop: CASSHPDQGEQYF. CDR3 in DNA: TGTGCCAGCAGCCACCCCGACCAGGGGGAGCAGTACTTC.

This clone has only one observation. This is likely an artifact of a read error, given a far larger clone one base away. The genes are TRBV30 and TRBJ1-5, with TRBD1 as a possible D gene (5 bases). Germline V gene lookup returns CDR1 GTSNPN and CDR2 SVGIG (reference sequence). This CDR3 has 13 residues. DNA for the CDR3: TGTGCCTGGAATATGGGGGGTAATCAGCCCCTGCATTTT. Amino acids: CAWNMGGNQPLHF.

This chain uses TRBV28 with TRBJ1-1; D might be TRBD1 (6 bases). Germline V gene lookup returns CDR1 MDHEN and CDR2 SYDVKM. V lost 5 bases, J lost 6 bases, and 10 bases lay in between. CDR3 length: 12 residues. In nucleotides, the CDR3 is TGTGCCAGCAGTATTACAGGGTCTGAAGCTTTCTTT. The encoded protein is CASSITGSEAFF.

For this clone: With a far larger clone one base away, a read error is the likely cause. The gene calls are TRBV28 and TRBJ1-2, with D tentatively TRBD1 (6 bases). The CDR3 runs 14 residues. The V gene lost 6 bases and the J gene lost 5 bases, with 16 bases spanning the gap. Germline V CDR1 and CDR2: MDHEN, SYDVKM. DNA of the CDR3: TGTGCCAGCAGAACTGCAGGGGTCCGGTATGGCTACACCTTC. The encoded protein is CASRTAGVRYGYTF.

As concerns this clone: A read error is the likely source, as a far larger clone sits one nucleotide away. CDR3 sequence (DNA): TGTGCCAGCAGCTTAGATCTGAGGACAGGGGCCTACGAGCAGTACTTC. It encodes CASSLDLRTGAYEQYF. V is TRBV11-2 and J is TRBJ2-7, with TRBD1 matching over 9 bases. CDR1 and CDR2 (germline): SGHAT, FQNNGV. With V trimmed by 0 bases and J by 2 bases, 5 bases remained unmatched. The CDR3 loop spans 16 amino acids.

As to this clone: A far bigger clonotype differs at one base, so this is likely a read error. The same CDR3 can be traced to other DNA sequences in this sample. This chain connects TRBV28 to TRBJ1-2, with unresolved D. Germline V gene data show CDR1 as MDHEN and CDR2 as SYDVKM. CDR3 length: 12 residues. CDR3 coding DNA: TGTGCCAGCTACGGAGGGAGGGATGGCTACACATTC. As protein: CASYGGRDGYTF.

This rearrangement joins TRBV5-1 to TRBJ2-7; 8 bases line up with TRBD1. Germline values: CDR1 SGHRS, CDR2 YFSETQ. The CDR3 consists of 17 residues. V lost 4 bases to trimming and J lost 2 bases; unmatched junction nucleotides: 14. CDR3 sequence reads: CASSPGQASTTAYEQYF. The CDR3 bases are TGCGCCAGCAGCCCGGGACAGGCGAGTACGACGGCCTACGAGCAGTACTTC.

The J gene is TRBJ2-1, the V gene TRBV5-6; no clear D gene. The CDR3 runs 15 residues. Germline values: CDR1 SGHDT, CDR2 YYEEEE. V was cut by 0 bases and J by 3 bases, with 10 bases left in between. This CDR3 reads CASSLVRANYNEQFF. Written as DNA, the CDR3 is TGTGCCAGCAGCTTGGTTCGGGCTAACTACAATGAGCAGTTCTTC.

The J gene is TRBJ2-3, the V gene TRBV4-1, with D maybe TRBD2 (7 bases). Germline V gene lookup returns CDR1 MGHRA and CDR2 YSYEKL. This CDR3 comprises 16 residues. V gave up 4 bases and J gave up 1 base, with 15 bases separating them. The CDR3 DNA sequence: TGCGCCAGCAGCCCTGGGGGGGGCGAAGGCACAGATACGCAGTATTTT. This encodes CASSPGGGEGTDTQYF.

This chain links TRBV7-6 with TRBJ2-5; D is ambiguous. V lost 1 base, J lost 11 bases, and 23 bases lay in between. Germline assignment: CDR1 SGHVS and CDR2 FNYEAQ. CDR3 length equals 16 residues. CDR3 nucleotide sequence: TGTGCCAGCAGCTTAGTAGTTGGCTCAACGGGCATAGGGCAGTACTTC. Its protein is CASSLVVGSTGIGQYF.

This chain connects TRBV29-1 to TRBJ2-1; D is ambiguous. Looked up from germline, CDR1 is SQVTM and CDR2 is ANQGSEA. V shed 1 base and J shed 4 bases, with 11 bases lying between them. The CDR3 totals 14 residues. The CDR3 DNA reads as TGCAGCGTTGAAGGGGCCCGGCGGTACAATGAGCAGTTCTTC. Protein: CSVEGARRYNEQFF.